The 8 T cell receptor beta chains below all came from one sample that was sequenced in a study of shared clonotypes between healthy human individuals. Assay used: immunoSEQ multiplex PCR; TCRdb lists only in-frame clones, some missing. This sample carries fewer than 2.5 million clones, 80% to 95% of them seen once, and the ten largest clones take approximately 0.36%. The sequencing input was naive CD4+ T cells from PBMCs. The subset was: CD45RA+ positively selected. The source of these receptors is a man aged 18 to 35 in good health. Some clones in this sample may be carry-over from other donors' samples.

J is TRBJ2-1 and V is TRBV7-2; D ambiguous. Germline V gene lookup returns CDR1 SGHTA and CDR2 FQGNSA. V lost 6 bases to trimming and J lost 11 bases, with 14 bases between them. CDR3 size: 12 residues. The CDR3 loop is CASSPTGPQQFF. Here the CDR3 DNA reads TGTGCCAGCAGTCCTACGGGTCCCCAGCAGTTCTTC.

The CDR3 here is CASSQDHSGTSGSSSYEQYF. CDR3 DNA sequence: TGTGCCAGCAGCCAAGACCACTCCGGGACTAGCGGGAGCAGCTCCTACGAGCAGTACTTC. The V and J genes are TRBV14 and TRBJ2-7; 14 bases are shared with TRBD2. This CDR3 spans 20 amino acids. V lost 0 bases and J lost 0; bases outside the gene matches: 10. Germline V lookup: CDR1 SGHDN, CDR2 FVKESK.

The chain employs TRBV2 and TRBJ1-6; tentative D call: TRBD1 (6 bases). CDR3 length: 15 amino acids. Trimming shortened V by 4 bases and J by 9 bases, and 16 bases separated the two germline ends. Germline CDR1 reads SNHLY; CDR2 reads FYNNEI. This CDR3 is CASSGGRGLGSPLHF. The CDR3 nucleotides are TGTGCCAGCAGTGGAGGACGGGGGCTGGGTTCACCCCTCCACTTT. The variable domain in full, with the rest retrieved from reference TRBV2 and TRBJ1-6, is EPEVTQTPSHQVTQMGQEVILRCVPISNHLYFYWYRQILGQKVEFLVSFYNNEISEKSEIFDDQFSVERPDGSNFTLKIRSTKLEDSAMYFCASSGGRGLGSPLHFGNGTRLTVT.

The chain employs TRBV4-3 and TRBJ2-7, with 12 bases aligning to TRBD2. The CDR3 has 16 residues. The germline gives CDR1 LGHNA, CDR2 YSLEER. After removal of 1 base from V and 3 bases from J, the junction contained 4 bases not matched to a gene. CDR3 sequence reads: CASSQGLAGVDYEQYF. The CDR3 region has the DNA TGCGCCAGCAGCCAAGGACTAGCGGGGGTAGACTACGAGCAGTACTTC.

The chain recombines TRBV2 with TRBJ1-2, with 8 bases lining up with TRBD1. The CDR3 extends over 13 amino acids. The V gene end was trimmed by 1 base and the J gene end by 8 bases; junction bases not matched to a gene: 3. Germline V CDR1 and CDR2: SNHLY, FYNNEI. CDR3 in amino acids: CASSEGTGWGYTF. The CDR3 DNA sequence: TGTGCCAGCAGTGAAGGGACAGGGTGGGGCTACACCTTC.

The gene calls are TRBV5-6 and TRBJ2-3, with 9 bases fitting TRBD2. Germline trimming cut 0 bases from V and 0 bases from J; bases unmatched to any gene: 5. The CDR3 extends over 17 amino acids. Germline assignment: CDR1 SGHDT and CDR2 YYEEEE. The CDR3 reads CASSLVTSGFSTDTQYF. DNA for the CDR3: TGTGCCAGCAGCTTGGTGACTAGCGGATTTAGCACAGATACGCAGTATTTT.

This clone appeared a single time. Other DNA sequences from this sample encode an identical CDR3 as well. V and J are TRBV7-3 and TRBJ2-3; either TRBD1 or TRBD2 may supply D (5 bases each). This CDR3 is 14 amino acids long. Germline V gene sequence: CDR1 SGHTA, CDR2 FQGTGA. The ends were cut back, 2 bases at V and 2 bases at J, with 8 bases in the middle. The CDR3 region is CASSLLGATDTQYF. The CDR3 nucleotides are TGTGCCAGCAGCTTACTCGGGGCCACAGATACGCAGTATTTT.

This clone was detected only a few times. The chain links TRBV18 to TRBJ2-5; 9 nucleotides align to TRBD1. This CDR3 has 15 residues. The trim removed 2 bases at V and 4 bases at J, leaving 5 bases unmatched. Germline values: CDR1 KGHSH, CDR2 LQKENI. The CDR3 DNA is TGTGCCAGCTCACCATCACAGGGGGCTTTAGAGACCCAGTACTTC. It specifies CASSPSQGALETQYF. Using reference TRBV18 and TRBJ2-5 for the parts outside the CDR3, the full variable domain is NAGVMQNPRHLVRRRGQEARLRCSPMKGHSHVYWYRQLPEEGLKFMVYLQKENIIDESGMPKERFSAEFPKEGPSILRIQQVVRGDSAAYFCASSPSQGALETQYFGPGTRLLVL.